These 3 T cell receptor beta chains were sequenced from one sample in a study of T cell responses to AZD1222 COVID-19 vaccine. Produced via immunoSEQ multiplex PCR; TCRdb's table is partial and in-frame only. The table records tens of thousands of clones, about 90% of them present only once. Specimen: peripheral blood, collected on day 0 of AZD1222 vaccination. All receptors come from an adult in good health.

The chain uses TRBV7-6 and TRBJ2-6; D not certain. CDR1 and CDR2 (germline): SGHVS, FNYEAQ. Between the trimmed V and J ends, which lost 5 bases and 0 bases, there was a span of 8 bases. CDR3 size: 15 residues. The CDR3 protein is CASSPVLSGANVLTF. CDR3 bases: TGTGCCAGCAGCCCCGTTCTCTCTGGGGCCAACGTCCTGACTTTC.

This chain joins TRBV10-2 and TRBJ1-5, with a tentative D call TRBD1 (5 bases). With 7 bases removed from V and 7 bases from J, the gap between germline ends came to 14 bases. The CDR3 is 13 amino acids. The germline CDR1 and CDR2 sequences are WSHSY and SAAADI. CDR3 protein: CASTLQGDQPQHF. In DNA, the CDR3 is TGCGCCAGCACCCTCCAAGGGGACCAGCCCCAGCATTTT.

The V and J genes are TRBV30 and TRBJ1-1; TRBD1 aligns across 7 bases. The V and J ends lost 3 bases and 7 bases, in that order; junction bases with no gene match: 8. Germline CDR1 is GTSNPN and CDR2 is SVGIG (reference sequence). This CDR3 contains 13 residues. CDR3: CAWSAGGTSEAFF. In DNA form, the CDR3 reads TGTGCCTGGAGCGCAGGGGGAACAAGTGAAGCTTTCTTT.